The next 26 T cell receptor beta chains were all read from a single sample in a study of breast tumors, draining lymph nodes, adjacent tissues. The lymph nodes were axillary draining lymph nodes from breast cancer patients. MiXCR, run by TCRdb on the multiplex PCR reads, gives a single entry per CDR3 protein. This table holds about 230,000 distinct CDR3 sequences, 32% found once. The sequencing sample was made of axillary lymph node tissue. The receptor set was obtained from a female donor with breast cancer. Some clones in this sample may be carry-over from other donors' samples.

The DNA of the CDR3 is TGTGCCACCAGTTTCCCATCCGGGACTAGCGGGAGGCCCAGCTCCTACAATGAGCAGTTCTTC. Its translation: CATSFPSGTSGRPSSYNEQFF. The chain joins TRBV24-1 to TRBJ2-1, with 15 nucleotides matching TRBD2. Trimming at V came to 6 bases and at J to 0 bases, leaving 14 bases not matched to a gene. The CDR3 length is 21 residues. In germline, CDR1 is KGHDR, CDR2 SFDVKD.

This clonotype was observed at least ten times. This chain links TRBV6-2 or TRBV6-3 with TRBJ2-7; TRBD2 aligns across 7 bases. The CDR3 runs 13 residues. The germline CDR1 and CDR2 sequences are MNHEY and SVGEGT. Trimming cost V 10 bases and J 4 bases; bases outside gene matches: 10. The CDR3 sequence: CATHRTGRYEQYF. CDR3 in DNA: TGTGCCACCCATAGGACCGGGAGGTACGAGCAGTACTTC.

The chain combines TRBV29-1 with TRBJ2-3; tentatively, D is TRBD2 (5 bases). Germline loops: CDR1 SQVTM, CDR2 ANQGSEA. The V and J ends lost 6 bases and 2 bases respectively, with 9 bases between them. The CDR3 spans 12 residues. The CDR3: CSVEGTTDTQYF. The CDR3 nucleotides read TGCAGCGTAGAGGGCACCACAGATACGCAGTATTTT.

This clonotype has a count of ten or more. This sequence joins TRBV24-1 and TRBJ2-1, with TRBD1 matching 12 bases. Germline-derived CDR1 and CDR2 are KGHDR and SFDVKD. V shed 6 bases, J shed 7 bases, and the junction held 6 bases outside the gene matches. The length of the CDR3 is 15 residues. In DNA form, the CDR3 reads TGTGCCACCAGTTCCGGGACAGGGGGCAGAAATGAGCAGTTCTTC. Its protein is CATSSGTGGRNEQFF.

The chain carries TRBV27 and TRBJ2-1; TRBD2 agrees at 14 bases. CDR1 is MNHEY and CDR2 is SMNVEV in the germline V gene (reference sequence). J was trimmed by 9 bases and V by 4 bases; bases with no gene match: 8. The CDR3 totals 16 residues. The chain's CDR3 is CASSSLGLAGVPEQFF. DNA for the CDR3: TGTGCCAGCAGTTCATTGGGACTAGCGGGAGTTCCTGAGCAGTTCTTC.

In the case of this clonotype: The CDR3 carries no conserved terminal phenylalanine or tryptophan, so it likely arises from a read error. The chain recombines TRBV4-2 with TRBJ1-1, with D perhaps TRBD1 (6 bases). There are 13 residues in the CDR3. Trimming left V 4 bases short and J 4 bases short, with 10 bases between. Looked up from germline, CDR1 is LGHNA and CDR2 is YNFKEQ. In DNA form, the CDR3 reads TGTGCCAGCAGCCGAACAGGGTTCACTGAAGCTTTCTGT. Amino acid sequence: CASSRTGFTEAFC.

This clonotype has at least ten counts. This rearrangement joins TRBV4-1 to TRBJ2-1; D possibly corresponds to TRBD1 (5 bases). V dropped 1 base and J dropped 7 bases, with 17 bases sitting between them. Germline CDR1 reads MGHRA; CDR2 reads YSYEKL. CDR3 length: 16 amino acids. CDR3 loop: CASSQGSMGRVNEQFF. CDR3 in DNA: TGCGCCAGCAGCCAAGGAAGCATGGGGCGAGTAAATGAGCAGTTCTTC.

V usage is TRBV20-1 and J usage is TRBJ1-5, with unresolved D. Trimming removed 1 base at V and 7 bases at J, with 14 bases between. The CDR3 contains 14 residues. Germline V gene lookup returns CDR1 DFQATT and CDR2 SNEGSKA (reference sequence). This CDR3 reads CSARALSTGQPQHF. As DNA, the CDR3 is TGCAGTGCTAGAGCATTATCAACGGGACAGCCCCAGCATTTT.

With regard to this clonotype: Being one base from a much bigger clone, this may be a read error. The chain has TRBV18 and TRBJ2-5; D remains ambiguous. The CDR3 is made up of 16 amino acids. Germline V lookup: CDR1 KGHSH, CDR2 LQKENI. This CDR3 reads CASTPISPGPQETQYF. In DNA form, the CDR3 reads TGTGCCAGCACACCAATCAGCCCAGGACCTCAAGAGACCCAGTACTTC.

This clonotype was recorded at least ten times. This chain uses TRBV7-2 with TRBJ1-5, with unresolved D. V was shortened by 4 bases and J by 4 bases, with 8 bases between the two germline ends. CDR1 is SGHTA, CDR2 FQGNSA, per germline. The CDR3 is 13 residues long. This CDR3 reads CASSSDDNQPQHF. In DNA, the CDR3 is TGTGCCAGCAGCTCCGATGATAATCAGCCCCAGCATTTT.

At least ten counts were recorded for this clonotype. CDR3 in DNA: TGTGCCAGCTCACCCCTAACCCCCCAAGAGACCCAGTACTTC. Its translation is CASSPLTPQETQYF. This chain uses TRBV18 with TRBJ2-5; the D is unclear. This CDR3 spans 14 amino acids. CDR1 is KGHSH and CDR2 is LQKENI in the germline V gene. V was clipped by 3 bases and J by 1 base, with 9 bases between them.

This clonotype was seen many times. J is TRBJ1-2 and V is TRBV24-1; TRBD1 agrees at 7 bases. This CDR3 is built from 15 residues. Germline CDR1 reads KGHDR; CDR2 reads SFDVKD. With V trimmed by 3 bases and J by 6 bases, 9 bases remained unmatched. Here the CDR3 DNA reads TGTGCCACCAGTGATCTACAGGGGTTGGGAAATGGCTACACCTTC. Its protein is CATSDLQGLGNGYTF.

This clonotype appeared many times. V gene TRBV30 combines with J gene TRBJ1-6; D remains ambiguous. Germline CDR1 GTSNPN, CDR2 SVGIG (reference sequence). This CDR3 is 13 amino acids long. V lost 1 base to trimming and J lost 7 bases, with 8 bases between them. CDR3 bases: TGTGCCTGGAGTGGTTCAGTCAATTCACCCCTCCACTTT. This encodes CAWSGSVNSPLHF.

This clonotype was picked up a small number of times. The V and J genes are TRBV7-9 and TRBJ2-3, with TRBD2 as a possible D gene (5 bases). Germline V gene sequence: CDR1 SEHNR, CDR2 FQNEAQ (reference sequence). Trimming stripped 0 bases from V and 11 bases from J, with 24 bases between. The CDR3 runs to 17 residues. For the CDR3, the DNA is TGTGCCAGCAGCTTAGCGACAACGGGATTTGCGTATAATGAGCAGTATTTT. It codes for CASSLATTGFAYNEQYF.

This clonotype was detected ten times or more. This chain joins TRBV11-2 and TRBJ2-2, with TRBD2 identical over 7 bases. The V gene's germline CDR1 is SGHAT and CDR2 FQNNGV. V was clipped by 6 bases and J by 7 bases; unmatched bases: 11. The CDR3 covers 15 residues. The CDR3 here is CASRRPGLRVGELFF. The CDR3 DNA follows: TGTGCCAGCAGACGCCCGGGACTAAGGGTCGGGGAGCTGTTTTTT.

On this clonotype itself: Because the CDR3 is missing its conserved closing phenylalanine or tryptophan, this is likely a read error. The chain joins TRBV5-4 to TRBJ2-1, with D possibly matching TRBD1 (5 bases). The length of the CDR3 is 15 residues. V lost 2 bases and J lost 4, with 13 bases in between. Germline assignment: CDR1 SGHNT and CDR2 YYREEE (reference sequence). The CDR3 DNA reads TGTGCCAGCAGCTTAGGCAGGGCGCAGTACAATGAGCAGTTCCTC. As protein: CASSLGRAQYNEQFL.

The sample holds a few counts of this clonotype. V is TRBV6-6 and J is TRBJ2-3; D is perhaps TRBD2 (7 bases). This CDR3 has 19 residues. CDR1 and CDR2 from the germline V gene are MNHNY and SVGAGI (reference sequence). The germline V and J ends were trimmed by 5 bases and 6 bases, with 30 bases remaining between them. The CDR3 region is CASSHEGGGTALKRDTQYF. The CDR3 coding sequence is TGTGCCAGCAGTCACGAGGGGGGGGGAACGGCCCTGAAGAGGGATACGCAGTATTTT.

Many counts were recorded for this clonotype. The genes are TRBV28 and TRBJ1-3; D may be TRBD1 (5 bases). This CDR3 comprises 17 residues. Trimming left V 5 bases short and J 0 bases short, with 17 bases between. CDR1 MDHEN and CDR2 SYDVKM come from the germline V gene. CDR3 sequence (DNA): TGTGCCAGCAGTGTCCCGGGACGGGAGACCTCTGGAAACACCATATATTTT. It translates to CASSVPGRETSGNTIYF.

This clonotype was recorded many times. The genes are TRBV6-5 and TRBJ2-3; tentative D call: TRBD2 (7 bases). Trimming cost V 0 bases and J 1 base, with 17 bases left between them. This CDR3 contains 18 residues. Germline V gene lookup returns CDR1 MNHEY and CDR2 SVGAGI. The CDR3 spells CASSYSLGGGDGTDTQYF. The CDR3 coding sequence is TGTGCCAGCAGTTACTCGTTAGGGGGAGGGGATGGCACAGATACGCAGTATTTT.

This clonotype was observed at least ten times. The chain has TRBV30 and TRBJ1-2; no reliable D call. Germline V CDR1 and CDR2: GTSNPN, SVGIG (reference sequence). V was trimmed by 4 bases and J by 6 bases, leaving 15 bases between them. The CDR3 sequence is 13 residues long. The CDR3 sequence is CAWTTILGDGYTF. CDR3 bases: TGTGCCTGGACGACGATCCTCGGGGATGGCTACACCTTC. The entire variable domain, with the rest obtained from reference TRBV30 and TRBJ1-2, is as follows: SQTIHQWPATLVQPVGSPLSLECTVEGTSNPNLYWYRQAAGRGLQLLFYSVGIGQISSEVPQNLSASRPQDRQFILSSKKLLLSDSGFYLCAWTTILGDGYTFGSGTRLTVV.

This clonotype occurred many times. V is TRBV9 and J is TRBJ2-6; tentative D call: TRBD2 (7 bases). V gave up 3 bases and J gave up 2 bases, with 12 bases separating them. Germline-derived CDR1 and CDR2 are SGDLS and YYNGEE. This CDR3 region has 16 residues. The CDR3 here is CASSEEGGAGANVLTF. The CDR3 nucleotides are TGTGCCAGCAGCGAGGAGGGGGGGGCTGGGGCCAACGTCCTGACTTTC.

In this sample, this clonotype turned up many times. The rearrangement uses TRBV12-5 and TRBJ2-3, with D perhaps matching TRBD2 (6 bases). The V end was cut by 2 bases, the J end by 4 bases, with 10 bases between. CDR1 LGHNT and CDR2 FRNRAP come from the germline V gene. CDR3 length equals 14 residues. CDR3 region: CASGLPGEADTQYF. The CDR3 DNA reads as TGTGCTAGTGGTTTGCCGGGAGAGGCAGATACGCAGTATTTT.

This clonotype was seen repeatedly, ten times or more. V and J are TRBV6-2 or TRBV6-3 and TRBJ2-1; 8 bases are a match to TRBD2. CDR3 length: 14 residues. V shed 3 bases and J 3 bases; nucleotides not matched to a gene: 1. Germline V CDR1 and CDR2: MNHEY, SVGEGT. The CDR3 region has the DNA TGTGCCAGCAGTTATAGCGGGAACTACAATGAGCAGTTCTTC. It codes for CASSYSGNYNEQFF.

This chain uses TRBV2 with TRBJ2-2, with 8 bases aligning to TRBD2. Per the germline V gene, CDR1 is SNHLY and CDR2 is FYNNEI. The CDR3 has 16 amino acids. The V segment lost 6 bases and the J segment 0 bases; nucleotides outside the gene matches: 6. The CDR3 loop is CASSPIAGTNTGELFF. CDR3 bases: TGTGCCAGCAGCCCCATAGCGGGGACGAACACCGGGGAGCTGTTTTTT.

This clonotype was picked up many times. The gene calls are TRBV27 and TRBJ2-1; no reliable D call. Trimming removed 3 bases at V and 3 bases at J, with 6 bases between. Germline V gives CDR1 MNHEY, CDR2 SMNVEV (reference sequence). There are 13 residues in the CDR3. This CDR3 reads CASSLNSYNEQFF. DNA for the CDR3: TGTGCCAGCAGTTTGAACAGCTACAATGAGCAGTTCTTC.

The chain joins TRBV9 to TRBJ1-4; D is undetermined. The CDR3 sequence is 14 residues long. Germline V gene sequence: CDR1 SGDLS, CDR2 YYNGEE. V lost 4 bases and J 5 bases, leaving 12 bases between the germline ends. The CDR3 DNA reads TGTGCCAGCAGCAGAGGACTGCTGAATGAAAAACTGTTTTTT. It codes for CASSRGLLNEKLFF.